This T cell receptor beta chain appears in the sequencing data of a study of blood T cell repertoires in COVID-19. Turning to the study itself: Both acute and convalescent COVID-19 samples were obtained from the United States, Italy and Spain.

CDR3 size: 16 residues. Germline values: CDR1 LNHDA, CDR2 SQIVND (reference sequence). J gave up 1 base and V 4 bases, and 6 bases lay outside the gene matches. Per the authors' pipeline: Counts of nucleated cells, estimated from reference gene primer amplification, were obtained. Clones were read by immunoSEQ multiplex PCR, and TCRdb kept only the in-frame ones, dropping some. The V and J calls and the clone size are those of that table, but D and trimming were determined from the DNA. The sample lists 100,000 to 150,000 clones, under 85% occurring once. The sequence was obtained from a woman in her sixties or seventies with acute or convalescent COVID-19. Input material: peripheral blood. This sequence joins TRBV19 and TRBJ1-5; 8 bases map to TRBD1. The CDR3 sequence: CASSSRGRFSNQPQHF. CDR3 nucleotide sequence: TGTGCCAGTAGTAGCAGGGGGCGCTTCAGCAATCAGCCCCAGCATTTT.